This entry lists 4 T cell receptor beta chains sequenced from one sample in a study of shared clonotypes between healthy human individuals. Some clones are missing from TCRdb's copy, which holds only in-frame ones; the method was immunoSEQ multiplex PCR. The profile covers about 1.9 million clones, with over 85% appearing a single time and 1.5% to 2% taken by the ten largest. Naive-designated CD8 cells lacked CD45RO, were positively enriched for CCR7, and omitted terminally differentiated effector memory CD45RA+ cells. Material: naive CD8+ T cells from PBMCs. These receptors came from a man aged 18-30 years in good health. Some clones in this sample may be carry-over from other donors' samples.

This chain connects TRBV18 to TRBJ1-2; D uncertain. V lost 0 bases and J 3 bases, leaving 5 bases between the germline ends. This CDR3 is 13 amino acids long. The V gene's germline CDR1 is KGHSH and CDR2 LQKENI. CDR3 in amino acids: CASSPPMDYGYTF. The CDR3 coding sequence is TGTGCCAGCTCACCACCGATGGACTATGGCTACACCTTC.

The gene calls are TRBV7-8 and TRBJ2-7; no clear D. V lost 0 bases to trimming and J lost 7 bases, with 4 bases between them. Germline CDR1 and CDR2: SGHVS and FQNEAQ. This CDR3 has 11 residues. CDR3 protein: CASSLATEQYF. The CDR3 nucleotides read TGTGCCAGCAGCTTAGCAACGGAGCAGTACTTC.

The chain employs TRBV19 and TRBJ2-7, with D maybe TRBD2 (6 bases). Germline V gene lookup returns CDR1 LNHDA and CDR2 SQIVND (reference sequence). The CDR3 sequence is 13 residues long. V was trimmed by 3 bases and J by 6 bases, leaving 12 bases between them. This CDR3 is CASSMGGGTEQYF. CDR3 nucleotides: TGTGCCAGTAGTATGGGGGGAGGAACCGAGCAGTACTTC.

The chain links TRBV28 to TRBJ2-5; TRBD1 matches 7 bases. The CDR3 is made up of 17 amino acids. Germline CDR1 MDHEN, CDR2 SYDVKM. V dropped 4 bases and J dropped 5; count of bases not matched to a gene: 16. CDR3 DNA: TGTGCCAGCAGTTGGGATTTGGGACAGTGGGGTAGGGAGACCCAGTACTTC. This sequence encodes CASSWDLGQWGRETQYF.